This TCR beta chain was sequenced in a study of blood T cell repertoires in COVID-19. Per the authors' pipeline: Amplification of reference gene primers was used by the study to estimate nucleated cell counts. Data came from immunoSEQ multiplex PCR; TCRdb stores just in-frame clones and leaves some out. V, J and clone size derive from that table, while D and trimming were established from the DNA sequence. The data show roughly 190,000 clones, around nine tenths seen once. On this clone itself: Distinct nucleotide sequences in the sample also encode this CDR3.

The sample consisted of peripheral blood. This clonotype was obtained from a man aged 65 to 85 with acute or convalescent COVID-19.

The CDR3 reads CASSLAGGDQPQHF. The CDR3 bases are TGTGCCAGCAGCTTGGCGGGCGGGGATCAGCCCCAGCATTTT. The V gene is TRBV5-6, the J gene TRBJ1-5; unclear D gene. CDR3 length: 14 amino acids. V lost 0 bases, J lost 5 bases, and 9 bases lay in between. Germline-derived CDR1 and CDR2 are SGHDT and YYEEEE.